A selection of T cell receptor beta chains follows, all from one sample in a study of cytomegalovirus exposure and HLA in healthy donors. Using immunoSEQ multiplex PCR, the repertoire was profiled, and TCRdb retains in-frame clones only, with some absent. The sample yields 100,000 to 150,000 clones, about 81% seen once. The sample comprised PBMCs. Receptor source: a woman aged 25 to 39 in good health and CMV-seronegative. The CDR3 runs from the conserved cysteine through the conserved F or W. The order of the fields is D gene, clone size, J gene, V gene, CDR3 DNA, CDR3 protein. The D gene is left open where the match is weak. The size field is filled for only some rows; it gives once, few, many or a size class.

- - TRBJ2-3 TRBV5-1 TGCGCCAGCAGCGATCTAGCTGGCACAGATACGCAGTATTTT CASSDLAGTDTQYF
- - TRBJ2-3 TRBV30 TGTGCCTGGAGTGTTCAGGGGCAGGGCACAGATACGCAGTATTTT CAWSVQGQGTDTQYF
TRBD1 once TRBJ1-2 TRBV5-1 TGCGCCAGCACCCCAATTCTAGGGGGCGACGGCTACACCTTC CASTPILGGDGYTF
TRBD1 - TRBJ2-1 TRBV5-1 TGCGCCAGCAGTCAGGACACAGGGGGACGGAATGAGCAGTTCTTC CASSQDTGGRNEQFF
- few TRBJ2-3 TRBV7-2 TGTGCCAGCAGCTTCGGGGGACTCAGCACAGATACGCAGTATTTT CASSFGGLSTDTQYF
TRBD1 - TRBJ1-2 TRBV27 TGTGCCAGCAGTTTCACTACACGGGGACAGGGGTGGTTTTCCGGCTACACCTTC CASSFTTRGQGWFSGYTF
- - TRBJ1-6 TRBV28 TGTGCCAGCAGTTCCCCGACAGGCCGGAATTCACCCCTCCACTTT CASSSPTGRNSPLHF
TRBD1 - TRBJ1-2 TRBV7-9 TGTGCCAGCAGTTTTTTTTCGACAGGGAGTCTGCATGGCTACACCTTC CASSFFSTGSLHGYTF
- once TRBJ2-5 TRBV2 TGTGCCAGCAAGCAGGACTCATTCCAGGAGACCCAGTACTTC CASKQDSFQETQYF
TRBD2 - TRBJ2-1 TRBV5-8 TGTGCCAGCAGCTTGGGGGGGACTAGCGGGGGATTATACAATGAGCAGTTCTTC CASSLGGTSGGLYNEQFF
TRBD2 - TRBJ2-3 TRBV10-3 TGTGCCATCAGTGCTAGCGGGGGGGCAGCAGATACGCAGTATTTT CAISASGGAADTQYF
TRBD2 once TRBJ2-7 TRBV4-1 TGCGCCAGCAGCCAAGACAAAGCGGGACTAGCTTTATACGAGCAGTACTTC CASSQDKAGLALYEQYF
- - TRBJ1-2 TRBV14 TGTGCCAGCAGCCAAGTCGTCCCTGGGCTTCACACCTTC CASSQVVPGLHTF
TRBD2 few TRBJ2-5 TRBV5-5 TGTGCCAGCAGCTTTCTCACTAGCGGGGGGCAAGAGACCCAGTACTTC CASSFLTSGGQETQYF
- - TRBJ2-7 TRBV9 TGTGCCAGCAGCGTAGTGGAGGGCTACGAGCAGTACTTC CASSVVEGYEQYF
- - TRBJ2-3 TRBV27 TGTGCCAGCAGTTTACTCAGTTTTTCTAGCACAGATACGCAGTATTTT CASSLLSFSSTDTQYF
- - TRBJ1-5 TRBV4-2 TGTGCCAGCAGCCATGCAGGGAGGGATCAGCCCCAGCATTTT CASSHAGRDQPQHF
TRBD1 - TRBJ2-4 TRBV5-1 TGCGCTAGCAGCCTGGACAGGGGGCGCCCCATTCAGTACTTC CASSLDRGRPIQYF
- - TRBJ2-1 TRBV30 TGTGCCTGGAGTGCCGGGGACTCCCCGTACAATGAGCAGTTCTTC CAWSAGDSPYNEQFF
- once TRBJ2-1 TRBV4-2 TGTGCCAGCACCCCGGGGTTTAGCTCCTACAATGAGCAGTTCTTC CASTPGFSSYNEQFF
- - TRBJ2-1 TRBV7-2 TGTGCCAGCAGCTTAGTTCCCGGGAGCTCCTACAATGAGCAGTTCTTC CASSLVPGSSYNEQFF
TRBD1 - TRBJ1-2 TRBV19 TGTGCCAGTAGATCGCCGGGGACAGGGGGATATGGCTACACCTTC CASRSPGTGGYGYTF
TRBD2 - TRBJ2-1 TRBV7-9 TGTGCCAGCAGCTTGACTAGCGGGAGAGACAATGAGCAGTTCTTC CASSLTSGRDNEQFF
TRBD2 few TRBJ2-1 TRBV9 TGTGCCAGCAGCACCCAGAGACTAGCGGGGGGGCCGAATGAGCAGTTCTTC CASSTQRLAGGPNEQFF
- - TRBJ1-2 TRBV6-1 TGTGCCAGCAGTGCCAGGGAGGGGCGGGGGCATGGCTACACCTTC CASSAREGRGHGYTF
TRBD1 - TRBJ1-6 TRBV9 TGTGCCAGCAGCGCCCGGACAGGCTATAATTCACCCCTCCACTTT CASSARTGYNSPLHF
- - TRBJ2-5 TRBV21-1 TGTGCCAGCAGCAAAGAGGACAGCGCCCCTCGGGAGACCCAGTACTTC CASSKEDSAPRETQYF
- - TRBJ1-1 TRBV7-2 TGTGCCAGCAGCTTAGCGCAGGGGTCTGAAGCTTTCTTT CASSLAQGSEAFF
TRBD1 few TRBJ1-1 TRBV7-6 TGTGCCAGCAGCAACAGGGGTACTGAAGCTTTCTTT CASSNRGTEAFF
- - TRBJ2-4 TRBV5-4 TGTGCCAGCAGCTTGTGGGAGGCAACAGCCAAAAACATTCAGTACTTC CASSLWEATAKNIQYF